Each of the 5 T cell receptor beta chains below was sequenced from the same sample in a study of T cells in women clearing cervical HPV infection. The method was immunoSEQ multiplex PCR; TCRdb's version includes in-frame clones alone and lacks a portion of them. This sample's clone table lists around 33,000 clones. The sample comprised blood buffy coat. Source of these receptors: a woman aged 18-69 years with a cervical HPV16 infection that either progressed to CIN3+ or cleared (not recorded which).

A remark on this clone: Sequencing ends 3 residues short of the CDR3 end; the germline J gene provides the rest. The rearrangement links TRBV28 to TRBJ2-7; 8 bases are a match to TRBD1. V gave up 6 bases and J gave up 2 bases; unmatched junction bases: 12. CDR3 length: 16 amino acids. Germline V gene lookup returns CDR1 MDHEN and CDR2 SYDVKM. The CDR3 bases that were read are TGTGCCAGCAGAATATCCGGACAGGGTGATCCCTACGAG. This encodes CASRISGQGDPYE. In full, the CDR3 is CASRISGQGDPYEQYF. The full variable domain, in which reference TRBV28 and TRBJ2-7 provide the parts outside the CDR3, is DVKVTQSSRYLVKRTGEKVFLECVQDMDHENMFWYRQDPGLGLRLIYFSYDVKMKEKGDIPEGYSVSREKKERFSLILESASTNQTSMYLCASRISGQGDPYEQYFGPGTRLTVT.

Concerning this clone itself: The CDR3 end is not reached by the read, which stops 3 residues before it; the germline J gene fills it in. The chain combines TRBV2 with TRBJ1-1; the match to TRBD1 covers 7 bases. Germline CDR1 reads SNHLY; CDR2 reads FYNNEI. With 2 bases clipped from V and 0 bases from J, the junction kept 3 bases outside the gene matches. CDR3 length equals 15 residues. The CDR3: CASSEIGTVNTEAFF. CDR3 bases read: TGTGCCAGCAGTGAAATCGGGACAGTGAACACTGAA.

To note about this clone: Read coverage stops 3 residues before the CDR3 terminus; the germline J gene supplies the remainder. This chain connects TRBV7-8 to TRBJ2-2; 11 nucleotides agree with TRBD2. Trimming at V came to 1 base and at J to 5 bases, leaving 6 bases not matched to a gene. The CDR3 has 17 amino acids. From germline, CDR1 is SGHVS and CDR2 FQNEAQ. The CDR3 sequence: CASSLGLAGGSTGELFF. The DNA read from the CDR3 is TGTGCCAGCAGCTTAGGGCTAGCGGGGGGATCGACCGGGGAG.

A word on this clone: The read is 3 residues too short to cover the CDR3 end, so that end is filled in from the germline J gene. V and J are TRBV7-6 and TRBJ2-7; 7 bases map to TRBD2. V lost 5 bases, J lost 2 bases, and 9 bases stayed unmatched. Per germline, CDR1 SGHVS and CDR2 FNYEAQ. CDR3 length: 15 residues. The CDR3 here is CASSGGAGLTYEQYF. The DNA read from the CDR3 is TGTGCCAGCAGCGGAGGAGCGGGGCTGACCTACGAG.

Points on this clone: The read ends 3 residues early relative to the CDR3; the germline J gene fills the gap. This chain joins TRBV6-2 or TRBV6-3 and TRBJ2-1; 8 bases map to TRBD2. The V gene's germline CDR1 is MNHEY and CDR2 SVGEGT. V shed 6 bases and J 0 bases; nucleotides not matched to a gene: 7. This CDR3 has 16 residues. CDR3 sequence: CASRSRTSSSYNEQFF. The CDR3 bases that were read are TGTGCCAGCAGGAGCCGGACTAGCAGCTCCTACAATGAG.